This TCR beta chain is drawn from a study of spatial heterogeneity in lung cancer. The study, taken as a whole, reports: In tumors, expanded intratumoral alpha and beta TCR counts tracked mutation counts. Ubiquitous and regional expanded TCR counts mirrored ubiquitous and regional nonsynonymous mutation counts, respectively.

TCRdb used MiXCR to reprocess the 5' RACE reads, holding one entry per CDR3 protein. The sample holds fewer than 20,000 distinct CDR3 sequences; approximately 6.5% are singletons and the top ten take 20% to 25%. On this clonotype itself: What it binds is not known.

The time point denotes: sample taken at primary tumor resection. Researchers sequenced whole RNA taken from tumor, nontumor lung or frozen PBMC without sorting. The material sequenced was lung tumor tissue, taken at surgery. This receptor was taken from a female donor with early-stage non-small cell lung cancer.

CDR3 in amino acids: CSAGPKEIYEQYF. In DNA, the CDR3 is TGCAGTGCTGGGCCGAAAGAAATTTACGAGCAGTACTTC. The V call is TRBV20-1, the J call TRBJ2-7; no clear D gene. There are 13 residues in the CDR3. The germline V gene has CDR1 DFQATT and CDR2 SNEGSKA (reference sequence). The V end lost 5 bases, the J end lost 4 bases, and 15 bases lay between the germline ends.